This T cell receptor beta chain was retrieved from a study of blood T cell repertoires in COVID-19. Everyone who took part was roughly 18 to 89 years old, and they came from roughly 25 US areas. Libraries were prepared by immunoSEQ multiplex PCR; TCRdb keeps only in-frame clonotypes and omits some of them. The sample lists fewer than 450,000 clones, roughly 87% occurring once. Sequencing input: PBMCs or T cells enriched from blood (not recorded which). The clonotype comes from a woman in her twenties or thirties who had recovered from COVID-19.

The CDR3 bases are TGTGCCAGCTGCATCAGAGGGACTAGCGTCAATGAGCAGTTCTTC. Its translation: CASCIRGTSVNEQFF. This chain connects TRBV2 to TRBJ2-1, with TRBD2 matching 10 bases. CDR1 SNHLY and CDR2 FYNNEI come from the germline V gene. The junction had 10 bases not matched to a gene; V was cut back by 8 bases and J by 6 bases. CDR3 length: 15 amino acids.